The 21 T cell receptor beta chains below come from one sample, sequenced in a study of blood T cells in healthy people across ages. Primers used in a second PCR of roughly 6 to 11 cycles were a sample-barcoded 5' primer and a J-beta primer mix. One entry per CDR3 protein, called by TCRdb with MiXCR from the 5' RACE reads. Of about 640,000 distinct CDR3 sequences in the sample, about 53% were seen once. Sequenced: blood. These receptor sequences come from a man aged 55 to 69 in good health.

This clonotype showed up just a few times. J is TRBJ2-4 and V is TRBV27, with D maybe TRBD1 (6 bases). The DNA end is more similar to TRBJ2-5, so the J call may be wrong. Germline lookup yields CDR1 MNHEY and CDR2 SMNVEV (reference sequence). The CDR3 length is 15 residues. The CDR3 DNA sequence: TGTGCCAGCAGCCCAAGGGCTCGGACAGTCGGGACCCAGTACTTC. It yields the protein CASSPRARTVGTQYF.

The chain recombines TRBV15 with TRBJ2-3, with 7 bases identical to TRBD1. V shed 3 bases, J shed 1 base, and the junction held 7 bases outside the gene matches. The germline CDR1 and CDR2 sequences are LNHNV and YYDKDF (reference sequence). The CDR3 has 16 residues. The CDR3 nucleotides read TGTGCCACCAGCAGGGGGGTCACAGGGGGCACAGATACGCAGTATTTT. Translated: CATSRGVTGGTDTQYF.

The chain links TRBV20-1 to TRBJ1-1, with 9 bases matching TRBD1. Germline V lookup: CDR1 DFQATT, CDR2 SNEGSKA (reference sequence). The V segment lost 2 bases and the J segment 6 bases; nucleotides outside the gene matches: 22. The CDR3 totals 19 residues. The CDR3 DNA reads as TGCAGTGCTAGATTGAGGGACCGGGACAGGGTAGGAAGTCTGCCTGAAGCTTTCTTT. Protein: CSARLRDRDRVGSLPEAFF.

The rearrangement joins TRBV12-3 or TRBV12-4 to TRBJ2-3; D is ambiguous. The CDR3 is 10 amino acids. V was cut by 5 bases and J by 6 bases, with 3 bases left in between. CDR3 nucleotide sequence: TGTGCCAGCAGTGGGGATACGCAGTATTTT. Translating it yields CASSGDTQYF.

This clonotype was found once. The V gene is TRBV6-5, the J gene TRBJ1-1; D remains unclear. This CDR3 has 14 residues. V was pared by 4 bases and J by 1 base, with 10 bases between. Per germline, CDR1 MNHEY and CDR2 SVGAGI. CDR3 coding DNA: TGTGCCAGCAGTTCCGTCCGATGGAACACTGAAGCTTTCTTT. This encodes CASSSVRWNTEAFF.

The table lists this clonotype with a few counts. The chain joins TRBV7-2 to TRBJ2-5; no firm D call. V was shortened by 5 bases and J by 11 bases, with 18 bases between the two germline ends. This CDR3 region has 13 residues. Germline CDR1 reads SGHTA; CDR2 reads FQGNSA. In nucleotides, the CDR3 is TGTGCCAGCAGCCCGAGGACCCCCAAGTGGCAGTACTTC. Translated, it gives CASSPRTPKWQYF. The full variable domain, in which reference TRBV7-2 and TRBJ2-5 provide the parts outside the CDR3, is GAGVSQSPSNKVTEKGKDVELRCDPISGHTALYWYRQSLGQGLEFLIYFQGNSAPDKSGLPSDRFSAERTGGSVSTLTIQRTQQEDSAVYLCASSPRTPKWQYFGPGTRLLVL.

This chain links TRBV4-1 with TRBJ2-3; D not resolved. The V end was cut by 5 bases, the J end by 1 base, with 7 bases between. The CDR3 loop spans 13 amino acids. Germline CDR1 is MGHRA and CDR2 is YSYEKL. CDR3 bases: TGCGCCAGCAGCACCCGGGGCACAGATACGCAGTATTTT. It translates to CASSTRGTDTQYF.

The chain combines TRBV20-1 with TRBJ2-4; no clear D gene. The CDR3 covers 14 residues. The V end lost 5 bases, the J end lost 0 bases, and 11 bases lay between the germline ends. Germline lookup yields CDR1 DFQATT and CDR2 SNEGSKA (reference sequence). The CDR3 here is CSASDGLAKNIQYF. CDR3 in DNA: TGCAGTGCTTCGGACGGCCTAGCCAAAAACATTCAGTACTTC.

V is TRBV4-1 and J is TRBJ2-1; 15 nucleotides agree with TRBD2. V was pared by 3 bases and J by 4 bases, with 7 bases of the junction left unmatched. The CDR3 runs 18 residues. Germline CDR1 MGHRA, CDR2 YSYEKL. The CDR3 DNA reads TGCGCCAGCAGCCAGGGGACTAGCGGGGGGACCCTATACAATGAGCAGTTCTTC. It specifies CASSQGTSGGTLYNEQFF.

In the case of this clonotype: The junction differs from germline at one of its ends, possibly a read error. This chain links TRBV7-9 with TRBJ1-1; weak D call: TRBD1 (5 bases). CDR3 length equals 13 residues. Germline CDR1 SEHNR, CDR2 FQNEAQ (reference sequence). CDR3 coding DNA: TGTGCCAGCAGTTTAGGGGCGAACACTGAAGCTTTCTTT. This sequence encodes CASSLGANTEAFF.

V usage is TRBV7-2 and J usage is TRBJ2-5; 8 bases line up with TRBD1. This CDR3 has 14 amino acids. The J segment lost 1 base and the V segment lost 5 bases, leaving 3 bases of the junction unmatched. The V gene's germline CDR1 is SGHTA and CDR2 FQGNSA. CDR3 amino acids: CASSRGTGQETQYF. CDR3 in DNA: TGTGCCAGCAGCCGCGGGACAGGCCAAGAGACCCAGTACTTC.

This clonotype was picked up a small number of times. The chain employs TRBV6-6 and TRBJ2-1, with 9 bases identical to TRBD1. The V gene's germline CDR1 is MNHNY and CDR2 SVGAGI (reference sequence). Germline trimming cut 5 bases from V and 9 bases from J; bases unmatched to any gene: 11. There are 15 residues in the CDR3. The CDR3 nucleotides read TGTGCCAGCAGTGAGCCGGGACAGGGCATTTTTGAGCAGTTCTTC. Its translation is CASSEPGQGIFEQFF.

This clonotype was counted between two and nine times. DNA for the CDR3: TGTGCCAGCAGATGGACGGTACAAGAGACCCAGTACTTC. Amino acids: CASRWTVQETQYF. The chain combines TRBV2 with TRBJ2-5; D gene unclear. In germline, CDR1 is SNHLY, CDR2 FYNNEI. Trimming removed 6 bases from V and 2 bases from J, with 10 bases in between. This CDR3 is built from 13 residues.

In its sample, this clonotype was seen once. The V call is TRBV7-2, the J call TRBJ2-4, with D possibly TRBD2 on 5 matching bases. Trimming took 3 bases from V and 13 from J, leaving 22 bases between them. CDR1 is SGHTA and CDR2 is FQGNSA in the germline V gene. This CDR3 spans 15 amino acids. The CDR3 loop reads CASSFSAREGPVQYF. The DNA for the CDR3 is TGTGCCAGCAGCTTTTCCGCCCGTGAGGGCCCTGTGCAGTACTTC.

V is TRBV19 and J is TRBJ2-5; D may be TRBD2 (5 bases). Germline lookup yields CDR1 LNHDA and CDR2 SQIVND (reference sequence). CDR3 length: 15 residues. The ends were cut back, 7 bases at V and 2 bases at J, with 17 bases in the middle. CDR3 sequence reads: CASKPAGLAQETQYF. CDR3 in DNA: TGTGCCAGTAAGCCCGCTGGGCTAGCTCAAGAGACCCAGTACTTC.

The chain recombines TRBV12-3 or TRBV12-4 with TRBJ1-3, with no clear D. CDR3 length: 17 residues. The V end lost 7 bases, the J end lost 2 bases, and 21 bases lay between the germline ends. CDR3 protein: CASTRSPAGSTGNTIYF. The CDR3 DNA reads TGTGCCAGCACCCGATCCCCGGCGGGGTCGACTGGAAACACCATATATTTT.

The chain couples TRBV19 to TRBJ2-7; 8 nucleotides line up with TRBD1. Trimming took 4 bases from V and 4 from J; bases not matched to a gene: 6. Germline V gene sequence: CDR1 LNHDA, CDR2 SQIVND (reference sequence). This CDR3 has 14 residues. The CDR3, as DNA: TGTGCCAGTAGTAGGACAGGGAACGTATACGAGCAGTACTTC. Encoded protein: CASSRTGNVYEQYF.

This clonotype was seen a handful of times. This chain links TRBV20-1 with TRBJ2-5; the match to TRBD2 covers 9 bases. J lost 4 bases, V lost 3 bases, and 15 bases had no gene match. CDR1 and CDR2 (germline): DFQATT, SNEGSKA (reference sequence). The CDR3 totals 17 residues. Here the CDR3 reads CSASGASGDPSGETQYF. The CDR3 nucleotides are TGCAGTGCTAGTGGGGCTAGCGGGGACCCGAGTGGAGAGACCCAGTACTTC.

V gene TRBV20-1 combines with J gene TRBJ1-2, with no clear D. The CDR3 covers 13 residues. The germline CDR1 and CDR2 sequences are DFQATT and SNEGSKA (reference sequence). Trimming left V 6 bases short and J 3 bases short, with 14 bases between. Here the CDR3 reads CSAPREGDYGYTF. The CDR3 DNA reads TGCAGTGCCCCGAGGGAAGGAGACTATGGCTACACCTTC.

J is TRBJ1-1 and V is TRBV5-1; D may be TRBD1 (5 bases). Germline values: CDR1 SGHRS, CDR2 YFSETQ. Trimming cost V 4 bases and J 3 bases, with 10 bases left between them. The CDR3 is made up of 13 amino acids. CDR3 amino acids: CASSPGLHTEAFF. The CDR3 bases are TGCGCCAGCAGCCCGGGACTACACACTGAAGCTTTCTTT.

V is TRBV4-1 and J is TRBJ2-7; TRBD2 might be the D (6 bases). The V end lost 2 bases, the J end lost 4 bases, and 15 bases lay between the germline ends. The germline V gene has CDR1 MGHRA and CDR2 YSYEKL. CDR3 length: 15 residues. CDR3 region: CASSQSRGWGYEQYF. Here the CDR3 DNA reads TGCGCCAGCAGCCAATCGCGGGGTTGGGGTTACGAGCAGTACTTC.